Following are 30 T cell receptor beta chains from one sample sequenced in a study of control samples from healthy donors and cancer patients. Sequenced by immunoSEQ multiplex PCR; TCRdb stores in-frame clones only, minus some. The repertoire holds some 25,000 clones, with 82% as singletons. Input material: PBMCs. These receptors all come from a man in his 60s with colorectal cancer.

V and J are TRBV11-3 and TRBJ2-3; 7 positions agree with TRBD1. This CDR3 is 15 amino acids long. Germline assignment: CDR1 SGHNT and CDR2 YENEEA. J gave up 4 bases and V 1 base, and 5 bases lay outside the gene matches. The CDR3 coding sequence is TGTGCCAGCAGCTTAGGGGGACAGAGATCAGATACGCAGTATTTT. Translating gives CASSLGGQRSDTQYF.

This clone was recorded only once. This chain links TRBV5-1 with TRBJ1-3; no clear D. Between the trimmed V and J ends, which lost 3 bases and 4 bases, there was a span of 11 bases. The CDR3 has 14 amino acids. Germline assignment: CDR1 SGHRS and CDR2 YFSETQ. The CDR3, as DNA: TGCGCCAGCAGCTACGAGGGAGGGGGAAACACCATATATTTT. Its protein product is CASSYEGGGNTIYF. Variable domain in full (rest from reference TRBV5-1 and TRBJ1-3): KAGVTQTPRYLIKTRGQQVTLSCSPISGHRSVSWYQQTPGQGLQFLFEYFSETQRNKGNFPGRFSGRQFSNSRSEMNVSTLELGDSALYLCASSYEGGGNTIYFGEGSWLTVV.

The V call is TRBV20-1, the J call TRBJ1-5; no firm D call. V dropped 3 bases and J dropped 7 bases, with 10 bases sitting between them. Germline V gene sequence: CDR1 DFQATT, CDR2 SNEGSKA (reference sequence). The CDR3 spans 12 residues. CDR3 bases: TGCAGTGCTAGTAGGCCCCCCCAGCCCCAGCATTTT. As protein: CSASRPPQPQHF.

CDR3: CASSQRGPGQGLLNIHQPQHF. The CDR3 DNA sequence: TGCGCCAGCAGCCAAAGAGGACCGGGACAGGGCCTCCTGAATATCCATCAGCCCCAGCATTTT. The chain joins TRBV4-1 to TRBJ1-5, with 9 bases aligning to TRBD1. In germline, CDR1 is MGHRA, CDR2 YSYEKL. This CDR3 spans 21 amino acids. V lost 2 bases to trimming and J lost 5 bases; unmatched junction nucleotides: 22.

The V call is TRBV19, the J call TRBJ2-1; 10 bases line up with TRBD1. CDR1 and CDR2 (germline): LNHDA, SQIVND (reference sequence). The CDR3 has 15 amino acids. Trimming cost V 5 bases and J 8 bases; bases outside gene matches: 9. CDR3 DNA: TGTGCCAGTAGTGGGGACAGGGGACGATTCTATGAGCAGTTCTTC. Its translation is CASSGDRGRFYEQFF.

This rearrangement joins TRBV7-9 to TRBJ1-2, with 10 bases fitting TRBD1. Unmatched junction bases numbered 1, after V lost 6 bases and J lost 6 bases. Germline V gene lookup returns CDR1 SEHNR and CDR2 FQNEAQ (reference sequence). The CDR3 covers 12 residues. CDR3 in amino acids: CASRGTGDGYTF. DNA for the CDR3: TGTGCCAGCAGAGGGACAGGGGATGGCTACACCTTC.

This rearrangement joins TRBV15 to TRBJ2-6; 9 bases are a match to TRBD1. The CDR3 totals 18 residues. The trim removed 3 bases at V and 0 bases at J, leaving 6 bases unmatched. The germline V gene has CDR1 LNHNV and CDR2 YYDKDF (reference sequence). CDR3 in amino acids: CATSSGTGYSSGANVLTF. For the CDR3, the DNA is TGTGCCACCAGCAGCGGGACAGGGTATAGCTCTGGGGCCAACGTCCTGACTTTC.

In its sample, this clone was seen a few times. The chain combines TRBV10-3 with TRBJ1-5; D is possibly TRBD1 (6 bases). This CDR3 has 13 residues. V lost 6 bases to trimming and J lost 4 bases, with 10 bases between them. In germline, CDR1 is ENHRY, CDR2 SYGVKD. CDR3 coding DNA: TGTGCCATCAGGGACAGTACTAATCAGCCCCAGCATTTT. Residues: CAIRDSTNQPQHF.

The V call is TRBV5-1, the J call TRBJ1-1; 8 bases align to TRBD1. V gave up 2 bases and J gave up 1 base; unmatched junction bases: 4. Germline lookup yields CDR1 SGHRS and CDR2 YFSETQ. The length of the CDR3 is 15 residues. The CDR3 loop is CASSFQGATNTEAFF. In DNA form, the CDR3 reads TGCGCCAGCAGCTTCCAGGGGGCGACGAACACTGAAGCTTTCTTT.

This chain's CDR3 is CASSLGAGVDGANVLTF. The CDR3 DNA follows: TGTGCCAGCAGCCTGGGGGCAGGGGTCGATGGGGCCAACGTCCTGACTTTC. The chain couples TRBV3-1 (or the pseudogene TRBV3-2) to TRBJ2-6, with TRBD1 as a possible D gene (6 bases). Trimming took 4 bases from V and 3 from J, leaving 16 bases between them. The CDR3 has 17 residues. CDR1 and CDR2 from the germline V gene are LGHDT and YNNKEL (reference sequence).

CDR3 sequence (DNA): TGCGCCAGCAGCTTGAGGGGGATCACAGATACGCAGTATTTT. It codes for CASSLRGITDTQYF. The V and J genes are TRBV5-1 and TRBJ2-3; D is possibly TRBD1 (6 bases). V dropped 1 base and J dropped 2 bases, with 8 bases sitting between them. The CDR3 consists of 14 residues. Per the germline V gene, CDR1 is SGHRS and CDR2 is YFSETQ.

J is TRBJ2-7 and V is TRBV29-1; tentative D call: TRBD1 (6 bases). Germline values: CDR1 SQVTM, CDR2 ANQGSEA. The length of the CDR3 is 12 residues. V dropped 5 bases and J dropped 1 base, with 9 bases sitting between them. The CDR3 coding sequence is TGCAGCGTTCCAGGGGAATCCTACGAGCAGTACGTC. Translation gives CSVPGESYEQYV.

The DNA for the CDR3 is TGTGCCATCAGTGATCTTAATTCACCCCTCCACTTT. This translates into CAISDLNSPLHF. The chain carries TRBV10-3 and TRBJ1-6; D gene unclear. In germline, CDR1 is ENHRY, CDR2 SYGVKD. The V and J ends lost 3 bases and 6 bases respectively, with 3 bases between them. The CDR3 is 12 amino acids.

The rearrangement uses TRBV18 and TRBJ2-3; weak D call: TRBD1 (5 bases). Germline V gene sequence: CDR1 KGHSH, CDR2 LQKENI. V lost 2 bases to trimming and J lost 4 bases, with 10 bases between them. The CDR3 runs to 14 residues. Here the CDR3 DNA reads TGTGCCAGCTCACCATCCCGACAGTCAGATACGCAGTATTTT. This encodes CASSPSRQSDTQYF.

The table lists this clone with a few counts. In DNA form, the CDR3 reads TGCGCCAGCGCCGGGACTATCCGGCCCCAGAACGAGCAGTACTTC. It codes for CASAGTIRPQNEQYF. This sequence joins TRBV10-2 and TRBJ2-7; TRBD2 matches at 7 bases. The CDR3 is made up of 15 amino acids. The trim removed 8 bases at V and 5 bases at J, leaving 15 bases unmatched. The V gene's germline CDR1 is WSHSY and CDR2 SAAADI.

The chain joins TRBV3-1 (or the pseudogene TRBV3-2) to TRBJ2-1; TRBD2 matches 7 bases. The germline gives CDR1 LGHDT, CDR2 YNNKEL (reference sequence). This CDR3 comprises 16 residues. Trimming took 0 bases from V and 6 from J; bases not matched to a gene: 8. CDR3 protein: CASSQDWSGVLNEQFF. The CDR3 DNA reads as TGTGCCAGCAGCCAAGATTGGAGCGGGGTACTCAATGAGCAGTTCTTC.

This chain joins TRBV11-1 and TRBJ2-7, with 7 bases lining up with TRBD2. The CDR3 runs 18 residues. Trimming took 0 bases from V and 7 from J; bases not matched to a gene: 18. The germline CDR1 and CDR2 sequences are SGHAT and FQDESV (reference sequence). This chain's CDR3 is CASSLAAAAPGLLGEQYF. The DNA of the CDR3 is TGTGCCAGCAGCTTAGCGGCGGCAGCACCGGGACTACTGGGGGAGCAGTACTTC.

A few counts support this clone. The V and J genes are TRBV5-1 and TRBJ2-5; 12 bases are a match to TRBD1. The V and J ends lost 4 bases and 0 bases, in that order; junction bases with no gene match: 10. The CDR3 runs to 18 residues. Germline values: CDR1 SGHRS, CDR2 YFSETQ. CDR3 amino acids: CASSPVPGQGADQETQYF. Written as DNA, the CDR3 is TGCGCCAGCAGCCCGGTCCCGGGACAGGGGGCGGACCAAGAGACCCAGTACTTC. Full variable domain (remainder filled in from reference TRBV5-1 and TRBJ2-5): KAGVTQTPRYLIKTRGQQVTLSCSPISGHRSVSWYQQTPGQGLQFLFEYFSETQRNKGNFPGRFSGRQFSNSRSEMNVSTLELGDSALYLCASSPVPGQGADQETQYFGPGTRLLVL.

The V and J genes are TRBV24-1 and TRBJ2-7, with D perhaps matching TRBD1 (5 bases). The CDR3 has 14 amino acids. Germline loops: CDR1 KGHDR, CDR2 SFDVKD. V gave up 1 base and J gave up 9 bases, with 15 bases separating them. The chain's CDR3 is CATSDFGQFDGQYF. The CDR3 region has the DNA TGTGCCACCAGTGATTTCGGACAATTTGACGGGCAGTACTTC.

This clone occurred once. The chain uses TRBV13 and TRBJ1-1; D ambiguous. V gave up 0 bases and J gave up 4 bases, with 15 bases separating them. In germline, CDR1 is PRHDT, CDR2 FYEKMQ (reference sequence). There are 16 residues in the CDR3. CDR3 coding DNA: TGTGCCAGCAGCTTAGGAGTAGGCGGGAGCGTCACTGAAGCTTTCTTT. Its protein is CASSLGVGGSVTEAFF.

This chain connects TRBV2 to TRBJ2-3; no clear D gene. This CDR3 has 12 amino acids. Looked up from germline, CDR1 is SNHLY and CDR2 is FYNNEI. The germline V and J ends were trimmed by 4 bases and 0 bases, with 2 bases remaining between them. The CDR3 here is CASSASTDTQYF. DNA for the CDR3: TGTGCCAGCAGTGCCAGCACAGATACGCAGTATTTT.

This chain links TRBV6-5 with TRBJ2-7; maybe TRBD1 (5 bases). The V gene's germline CDR1 is MNHEY and CDR2 SVGAGI. The V end was cut by 4 bases, the J end by 6 bases, with 10 bases between. The CDR3 runs to 12 residues. For the CDR3, the DNA is TGTGCCAGCAGTTCAGGGTGGGGCGAGCAGTACTTC. This sequence encodes CASSSGWGEQYF.

The V gene is TRBV6-2 or TRBV6-3, the J gene TRBJ2-2; 8 bases are a match to TRBD2. The germline V gene has CDR1 MNHEY and CDR2 SVGEGT. The CDR3 is 15 residues long. J gave up 0 bases and V 6 bases, and 3 bases lay outside the gene matches. CDR3 protein: CASSRGGPNTGELFF. For the CDR3, the DNA is TGTGCCAGCAGCCGCGGGGGGCCGAACACCGGGGAGCTGTTTTTT.

This sequence joins TRBV6-5 and TRBJ1-5, with 7 bases aligning to TRBD1. The CDR3 length is 14 residues. CDR1 is MNHEY, CDR2 SVGAGI, per germline. V dropped 3 bases and J dropped 4; count of bases not matched to a gene: 3. This CDR3 reads CASSYDRENQPQHF. The CDR3 nucleotides read TGTGCCAGCAGTTATGACAGGGAAAATCAGCCCCAGCATTTT.

The chain recombines TRBV6-5 with TRBJ2-7; D remains ambiguous. V was clipped by 0 bases and J by 1 base, with 4 bases between them. The CDR3 totals 13 residues. The germline gives CDR1 MNHEY, CDR2 SVGAGI. The DNA of the CDR3 is TGTGCCAGCAGTTACTCCTGGTCCTACGAGCAGTACTTC. Translating gives CASSYSWSYEQYF.

This clone was picked up one time. The chain links TRBV7-2 to TRBJ1-1, with D possibly TRBD1 on 6 matching bases. Germline V gives CDR1 SGHTA, CDR2 FQGNSA. This CDR3 spans 15 amino acids. V lost 1 base and J lost 6, with 15 bases in between. The CDR3 DNA sequence: TGTGCCAGCAGCTTAGAGGTGGGGGCATGGTCTGAAGCTTTCTTT. Translation gives CASSLEVGAWSEAFF.

The chain recombines TRBV29-1 with TRBJ1-2; TRBD1 is a possible D gene (6 bases). The CDR3 contains 11 residues. The V gene's germline CDR1 is SQVTM and CDR2 ANQGSEA. Trimming pared 5 bases from V and 3 bases from J, leaving 7 bases between. Here the CDR3 reads CSVQGYYGYTF. DNA for the CDR3: TGCAGCGTTCAGGGGTACTATGGCTACACCTTC. Full variable domain (rest looked up from reference TRBV29-1 and TRBJ1-2): SAVISQKPSRDICQRGTSLTIQCQVDSQVTMMFWYRQQPGQSLTLIATANQGSEATYESGFVIDKFPISRPNLTFSTLTVSNMSPEDSSIYLCSVQGYYGYTFGSGTRLTVV.

The chain couples TRBV21-1 to TRBJ2-7; the tabulated D call, TRBD2, remains unverified against the DNA. TRBV21-1 is listed as a pseudogene. The CDR3 runs to 15 residues. In nucleotides, the CDR3 is TGTGCCAGCAGCAAAGAGGAACGGAGTGCCTACGAGCAGTACTTC. Translation: CASSKEERSAYEQYF.

CDR3 sequence: CASSFNRENTEAFF. For the CDR3, the DNA is TGCGCCAGCAGCTTCAACAGGGAGAACACTGAAGCTTTCTTT. The chain employs TRBV5-1 and TRBJ1-1; TRBD1 is a possible D gene (6 bases). From germline, CDR1 is SGHRS and CDR2 YFSETQ. Trimming removed 2 bases from V and 1 base from J, with 9 bases in between. CDR3 length equals 14 residues.

This chain links TRBV10-2 with TRBJ2-3; D may be TRBD2 (7 bases). Trimming pared 6 bases from V and 6 bases from J, leaving 25 bases between. CDR1 and CDR2 (germline): WSHSY, SAAADI. CDR3 length: 17 amino acids. The CDR3 nucleotides read TGCGCCAGCAGGGCCCTTGGAGGGGGGGCCGGTTTGGATACGCAGTATTTT. As protein: CASRALGGGAGLDTQYF.